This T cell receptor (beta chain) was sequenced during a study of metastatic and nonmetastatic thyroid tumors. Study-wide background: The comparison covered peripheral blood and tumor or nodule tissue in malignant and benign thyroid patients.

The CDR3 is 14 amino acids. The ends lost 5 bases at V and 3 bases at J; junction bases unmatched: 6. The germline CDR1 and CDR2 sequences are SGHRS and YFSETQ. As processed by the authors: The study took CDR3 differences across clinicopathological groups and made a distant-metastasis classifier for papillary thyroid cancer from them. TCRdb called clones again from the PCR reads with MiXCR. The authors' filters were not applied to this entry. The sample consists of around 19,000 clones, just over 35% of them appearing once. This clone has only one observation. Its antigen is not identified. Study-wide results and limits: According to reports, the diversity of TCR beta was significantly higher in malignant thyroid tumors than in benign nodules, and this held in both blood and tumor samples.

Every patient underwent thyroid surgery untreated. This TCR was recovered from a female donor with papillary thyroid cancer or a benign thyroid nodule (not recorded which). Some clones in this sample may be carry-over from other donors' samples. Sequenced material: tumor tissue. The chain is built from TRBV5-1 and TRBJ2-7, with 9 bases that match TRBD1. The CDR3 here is CASSTRDRDYEQYF. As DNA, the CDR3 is TGCGCCAGCAGTACCCGGGACAGGGACTACGAGCAGTACTTC.